This T cell receptor (beta chain) was sequenced for a study of blood T cell repertoires in COVID-19 (dated by TCRdb to about 2020). At the level of the whole study: Collaborator samples came from the United States, Italy and Spain and covered acute and convalescent phases of COVID-19. Subjects who had been exposed to COVID-19, were actively infected with it, or had recovered from it provided the deeply sampled blood TCRbeta repertoires that made up the dataset. The repertoires were released in a freely available public database intended as a resource for research on the immune response to SARS-CoV-2. Samples were obtained from the ongoing ImmuneRACE study (first 160 participants) and from over a thousand subjects provided by 6 global collaborators. The prospective study material was composed of cDNA or gDNA derived from T cells, B-cell-depleted T cells, or PBMCs. The sample metadata nearly always contained a de-identified subject ID, COVID-19 status, age in years and sex. HLA class I and class II types, where available, came from metadata supplied by the sample provider rather than from assay-based typing.

TCRbeta CDR3 regions were amplified from genomic DNA using the immunoSEQ Assay, a bias-controlled multiplex PCR. For the original study's pipeline: The number of nucleated cells in each sample was estimated by amplification of reference gene primers within the assay. To quantify the absolute abundance of each unique TCRbeta CDR3 rearrangement, sequence reads were collapsed and filtered. Productive Simpson clonality was computed per sample as the square root of Simpson's diversity index over productive rearrangements. TCRdb obtained this table from immuneACCESS and retained in-frame rearrangements with V and J assigned. These tables miss some clones; where compared with another copy, unresolved V genes account for less than half of the shortfall, and the remainder is unexplained. The V and J calls and clone size were taken over from that table, and D and trimming were inferred from the DNA. The sample profile shows about 290,000 clones; about 89% of them were found once. The top ten clonotypes cover less than 1% of the sample.

A second Seattle source provided samples from volunteer blood donors who had recovered from COVID-19. Collaborating institutions collected whole blood in K2EDTA tubes following their own protocols. For TCRbeta analysis, collaborators shipped samples as frozen whole blood, isolated PBMCs, or DNA extracted from either of those sample types. Concerning this clone itself: Its antigen target is currently unknown. One base away there is no much larger clone; base qualities are not given.

Broad study findings and their caveats: Clinical and demographic metadata were provided uncurated, with the amount varying by source and participant.

The clonotype was recovered from a middle-aged woman who had recovered from COVID-19. The specimen was peripheral blood.

This receptor carries the CDR3 CASRWGVGSPLHF. The DNA is TGTGCCAGCAGGTGGGGGGTTGGCTCACCCCTCCACTTT. The chain is assembled from TRBV12-3 or TRBV12-4 and TRBJ1-6, and the D gene may be TRBD1, 5 bases matching. From the cysteine through the phenylalanine, the CDR3 covers 13 amino acids. The read is trimmed to its CDR3 DNA, 39 bases read in frame from base 1. Deletion took 6 bases off V and 10 bases off J, with a span of 13 bases between the germline ends.